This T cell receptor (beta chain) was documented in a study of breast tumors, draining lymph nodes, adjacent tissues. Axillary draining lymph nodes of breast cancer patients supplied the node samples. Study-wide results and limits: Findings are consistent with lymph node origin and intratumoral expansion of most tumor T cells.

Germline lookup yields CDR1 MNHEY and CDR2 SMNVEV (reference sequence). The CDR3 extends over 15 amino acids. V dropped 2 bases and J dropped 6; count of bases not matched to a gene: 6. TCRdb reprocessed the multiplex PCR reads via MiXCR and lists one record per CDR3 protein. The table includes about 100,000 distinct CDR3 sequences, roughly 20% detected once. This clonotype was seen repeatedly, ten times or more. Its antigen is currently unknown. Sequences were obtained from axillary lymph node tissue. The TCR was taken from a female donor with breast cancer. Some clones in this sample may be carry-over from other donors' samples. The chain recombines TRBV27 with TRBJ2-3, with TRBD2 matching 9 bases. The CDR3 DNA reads TGTGCCAGCAGTTTAGGTAGCGGGAGACGCGATACGCAGTATTTT. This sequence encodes CASSLGSGRRDTQYF.